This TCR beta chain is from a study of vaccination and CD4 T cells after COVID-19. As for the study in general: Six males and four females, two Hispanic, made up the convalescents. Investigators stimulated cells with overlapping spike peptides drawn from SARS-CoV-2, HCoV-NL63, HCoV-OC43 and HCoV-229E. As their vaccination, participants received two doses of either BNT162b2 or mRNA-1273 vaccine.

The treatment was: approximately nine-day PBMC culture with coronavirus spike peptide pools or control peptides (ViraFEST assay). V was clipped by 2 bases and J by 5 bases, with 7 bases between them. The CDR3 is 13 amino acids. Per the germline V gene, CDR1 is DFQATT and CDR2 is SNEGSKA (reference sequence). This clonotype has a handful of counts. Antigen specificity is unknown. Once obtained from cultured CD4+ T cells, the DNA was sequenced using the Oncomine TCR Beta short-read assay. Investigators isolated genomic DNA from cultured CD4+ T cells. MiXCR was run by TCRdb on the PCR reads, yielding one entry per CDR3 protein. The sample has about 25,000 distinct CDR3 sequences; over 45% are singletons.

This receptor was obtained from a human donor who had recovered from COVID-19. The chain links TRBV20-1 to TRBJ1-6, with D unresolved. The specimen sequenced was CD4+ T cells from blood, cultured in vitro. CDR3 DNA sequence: TGCAGTGCTAGACCCCAGCATAATTCACCCCTCCACTTT. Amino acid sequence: CSARPQHNSPLHF.